This T cell receptor beta chain was sequenced for a study of shared clonotypes between healthy human individuals. This CDR3 comprises 13 residues. V lost 5 bases to trimming and J lost 4 bases, with 11 bases between them. The germline V gene has CDR1 SSHAT and CDR2 FNYEAQ (reference sequence). The investigators split CD4+ cells into a CD45RA+ naive subset and a CD45RA-negative memory subset. Notes on the study in general: Non-shared clonotypes had lower generation probabilities than clonotypes shared by all four sorted-subset donors. There were few donors, and this limited the genetic and exposure-history diversity represented.

Concerning this clone: Its antigen is unknown.

Produced via immunoSEQ multiplex PCR; TCRdb's table is partial and in-frame only. The sample yields 730,000 or so clones, around 72% seen once. The material sequenced was memory CD4+ T cells sorted from blood. Stated subset: CD45RA-negative fraction. The sequence came from a woman aged 25-40 years in good health. The chain recombines TRBV7-7 with TRBJ2-5, with D tentatively TRBD2 (5 bases). The CDR3 DNA is TGTGCCAGCAGCACGGGCCTAGCAGAGACCCAGTACTTC. Translation gives CASSTGLAETQYF. The variable domain in full, with the rest retrieved from reference TRBV7-7 and TRBJ2-5, is GAGVSQSPRYKVTKRGQDVTLRCDPISSHATLYWYQQALGQGPEFLTYFNYEAQPDKSGLPSDRFSAERPEGSISTLTIQRTEQRDSAMYRCASSTGLAETQYFGPGTRLLVL.